Listed here are 26 T cell receptor beta chains from one sample, sequenced in a study of post-analysis software for immune sequencing data. Study outcomes and limitations: Among roughly five TRBV segments more frequent in patients than controls were TRBV5-6, TRBV5-1 and TRBV20-1.

No antigen has been identified for these receptors. The TCR beta cDNA libraries carried unique molecular identifiers. One entry per CDR3 protein, called by TCRdb with MiXCR from the PCR reads. The sample contains roughly 620,000 distinct CDR3 sequences, around 40% of which appear only once. The sequenced material came from blood. The receptors were sampled from a girl between 10 and 17 years old with multiple sclerosis.

This clonotype was counted between two and nine times. The V gene is TRBV6-5, the J gene TRBJ1-1; D is ambiguous. The CDR3 covers 16 residues. The ends were cut back, 5 bases at V and 0 bases at J, with 16 bases in the middle. Germline lookup yields CDR1 MNHEY and CDR2 SVGAGI. The CDR3 protein is CASSTRRNGMNTEAFF. As DNA, the CDR3 is TGTGCCAGCAGTACGAGGCGGAATGGGATGAACACTGAAGCTTTCTTT.

Comment on this clonotype: With a much larger clone just one base away, this may be a read error. V gene TRBV6-6 combines with J gene TRBJ1-2, with unresolved D. The CDR3 extends over 11 amino acids. Germline V gene data show CDR1 as MNHNY and CDR2 as SVGAGI (reference sequence). DNA for the CDR3: TGTGCCAGCAGTGGTGGTTATGGCTGCACCTTC. Its protein is CASSGGYGCTF.

The chain recombines TRBV7-9 with TRBJ2-7; 12 bases line up with TRBD1. The germline V gene encodes CDR1 SEHNR and CDR2 FQNEAQ (reference sequence). V shed 3 bases and J 6 bases; nucleotides not matched to a gene: 6. This CDR3 has 15 amino acids. The CDR3 is CASSFRDRGHLEQYF. The CDR3 nucleotides read TGTGCCAGCAGCTTCCGGGACAGGGGGCATCTCGAGCAGTACTTC.

CDR3 amino acids: CASSMGLGLATGETQYF. The CDR3 DNA reads TGTGCCAGCAGCATGGGCCTGGGACTAGCGACAGGGGAGACCCAGTACTTC. The chain is built from TRBV5-6 and TRBJ2-5, with 10 bases fitting TRBD2. Germline V gene data show CDR1 as SGHDT and CDR2 as YYEEEE. V shed 4 bases and J 5 bases; nucleotides not matched to a gene: 14. The CDR3 is 17 amino acids.

This clonotype was found a few times. The chain links TRBV7-7 to TRBJ1-6; the D is unclear. This CDR3 is 19 amino acids long. Trimming removed 1 base from V and 0 bases from J, with 16 bases in between. In germline, CDR1 is SSHAT, CDR2 FNYEAQ (reference sequence). The DNA of the CDR3 is TGTGCCAGCAGCTTAGGAGGAAAAACGGCCACCTCCTATAATTCACCCCTCCACTTT. Residues: CASSLGGKTATSYNSPLHF.

The rearrangement joins TRBV10-3 to TRBJ2-1; 14 bases fit TRBD2. V was pared by 3 bases and J by 5 bases, with 3 bases of the junction left unmatched. Germline V gives CDR1 ENHRY, CDR2 SYGVKD. The CDR3 spans 16 residues. CDR3 loop: CAISDLGLAGDNEQFF. CDR3 nucleotide sequence: TGTGCCATCAGTGATTTGGGACTAGCGGGAGACAATGAGCAGTTCTTC.

The chain is built from TRBV10-3 and TRBJ1-1; a weak D match, TRBD1 (6 bases). The germline CDR1 and CDR2 sequences are ENHRY and SYGVKD. The length of the CDR3 is 13 residues. V was trimmed by 2 bases and J by 11 bases, leaving 15 bases between them. The CDR3 DNA reads TGTGCCATCAGTGAGCGGGGCTACAGGGACGCTTTCTTT. Translating gives CAISERGYRDAFF.

This chain links TRBV5-5 with TRBJ2-6, with D possibly being TRBD2 (7 bases). Germline V gene sequence: CDR1 SGHKS, CDR2 YYEKEE (reference sequence). The V end lost 4 bases, the J end lost 0 bases, and 14 bases lay between the germline ends. The CDR3 totals 17 residues. The CDR3 sequence is CASSRGGLSSGANVLTF. DNA for the CDR3: TGTGCCAGCAGCAGGGGGGGACTATCCTCTGGGGCCAACGTCCTGACTTTC.

J is TRBJ1-1 and V is TRBV29-1; D possibly corresponds to TRBD1 (5 bases). Germline V CDR1 and CDR2: SQVTM, ANQGSEA. The CDR3 totals 12 residues. This CDR3 is CSGGRGATEAFF. The DNA for the CDR3 is TGCAGTGGTGGCCGAGGGGCCACTGAAGCTTTCTTT. Combining the CDR3 with reference TRBV29-1 and TRBJ1-1 gives the whole variable domain SAVISQKPSRDICQRGTSLTIQCQVDSQVTMMFWYRQQPGQSLTLIATANQGSEATYESGFVIDKFPISRPNLTFSTLTVSNMSPEDSSIYLCSGGRGATEAFFGQGTRLTVV.

The chain has TRBV29-1 and TRBJ1-1, with 7 bases matching TRBD1. Unmatched junction bases numbered 5, after V lost 7 bases and J lost 3 bases. The CDR3 totals 12 residues. Per the germline V gene, CDR1 is SQVTM and CDR2 is ANQGSEA. CDR3 coding DNA: TGCAGCGGGAGGGACAGCCACACTGAAGCTTTCTTT. It encodes CSGRDSHTEAFF.

V gene TRBV12-3 or TRBV12-4 combines with J gene TRBJ2-6, with 10 bases lining up with TRBD2. The CDR3 totals 19 residues. V was clipped by 5 bases and J by 0 bases; unmatched bases: 10. CDR3 DNA: TGTGCCAGCAGTGGCGTTAGCGGGAGGAATCCCTCTGGGGCCAACGTCCTGACTTTC. Translated, it gives CASSGVSGRNPSGANVLTF.

This clonotype came up a few times. The chain combines TRBV20-1 with TRBJ2-5; D is unclear. The J call may not be correct, given that the DNA end is closer to TRBJ2-7. This CDR3 comprises 13 residues. Germline CDR1 reads DFQATT; CDR2 reads SNEGSKA (reference sequence). As DNA, the CDR3 is TGCAGTGCTAGAGATGAGCCCAGCGACGAGCAGTACTTC. Translating it yields CSARDEPSDEQYF.

This clonotype has just a few counts. The V and J genes are TRBV20-1 and TRBJ2-7, with 9 bases aligning to TRBD2. Germline V gene sequence: CDR1 DFQATT, CDR2 SNEGSKA (reference sequence). This CDR3 contains 15 residues. V trimming: 6 bases; J trimming: 5 bases; junction bases outside the gene matches: 14. For the CDR3, the DNA is TGCAGTGCAAAGATTCAAGCGGGAGGTCCGGACGAGCAGTACTTC. It is translated as CSAKIQAGGPDEQYF.

V usage is TRBV7-9 and J usage is TRBJ2-5, with D possibly TRBD2 on 6 matching bases. The CDR3 runs to 14 residues. Trimming pared 7 bases from V and 5 bases from J, leaving 17 bases between. In germline, CDR1 is SEHNR, CDR2 FQNEAQ (reference sequence). The chain's CDR3 is CASKVAARGETQYF. For the CDR3, the DNA is TGTGCCAGCAAAGTAGCGGCTCGAGGGGAGACCCAGTACTTC. The full variable domain, with the rest looked up from reference TRBV7-9 and TRBJ2-5, is DTGVSQNPRHKITKRGQNVTFRCDPISEHNRLYWYRQTLGQGPEFLTYFQNEAQLEKSRLLSDRFSAERPKGSFSTLEIQRTEQGDSAMYLCASKVAARGETQYFGPGTRLLVL.

The gene calls are TRBV7-9 and TRBJ2-1, with 8 bases identical to TRBD2. Unmatched junction bases numbered 8, after V lost 4 bases and J lost 9 bases. CDR1 and CDR2 from the germline V gene are SEHNR and FQNEAQ (reference sequence). This CDR3 spans 14 amino acids. The CDR3 bases are TGTGCCAGCAGCTGGACGGGGGGGCCGGGTGAGCAGTTCTTC. Its translation is CASSWTGGPGEQFF.

Only a few counts were recorded for this clonotype. The chain couples TRBV10-3 to TRBJ1-1, with 8 bases matching TRBD1. The length of the CDR3 is 18 residues. The trim removed 0 bases at V and 3 bases at J, leaving 12 bases unmatched. Germline V gene sequence: CDR1 ENHRY, CDR2 SYGVKD. CDR3 region: CAISESTRAGGWYTEAFF. CDR3 bases: TGTGCCATCAGTGAGTCGACTCGGGCAGGGGGCTGGTACACTGAAGCTTTCTTT.

V and J are TRBV7-6 and TRBJ2-1; TRBD1 agrees at 7 bases. The germline gives CDR1 SGHVS, CDR2 FNYEAQ. With 5 bases clipped from V and 8 bases from J, the junction kept 12 bases outside the gene matches. The CDR3 spans 15 residues. For the CDR3, the DNA is TGTGCCAGCAGCCGATACTTAGGACAGGCCCATGAGCAGTTCTTC. It is translated as CASSRYLGQAHEQFF.

The gene calls are TRBV5-5 and TRBJ2-7; no reliable D call. CDR1 and CDR2 from the germline V gene are SGHKS and YYEKEE (reference sequence). V was clipped by 4 bases and J by 2 bases, with 7 bases between them. This CDR3 has 12 amino acids. The CDR3, as DNA: TGTGCCAGCAGCCATCGTCCCTACGAGCAGTACTTC. This encodes CASSHRPYEQYF.

The V gene is TRBV29-1, the J gene TRBJ1-2; the match to TRBD1 covers 8 bases. The V segment lost 0 bases and the J segment 2 bases; nucleotides outside the gene matches: 8. This CDR3 is built from 16 residues. Germline lookup yields CDR1 SQVTM and CDR2 ANQGSEA. The CDR3 spells CSVEDPRTGRNYGYTF. The DNA for the CDR3 is TGCAGCGTTGAAGACCCCCGGACAGGGAGGAACTATGGCTACACCTTC.

The chain recombines TRBV3-1 with TRBJ1-1; D possibly corresponds to TRBD1 (5 bases). The length of the CDR3 is 14 residues. In germline, CDR1 is LGHDT, CDR2 YNNKEL (reference sequence). Trimming took 6 bases from V and 1 from J, leaving 12 bases between them. CDR3 region: CASSRFGANTEAFF. DNA of the CDR3: TGTGCCAGCAGTCGATTTGGGGCGAACACTGAAGCTTTCTTT.

V gene TRBV10-2 combines with J gene TRBJ2-3; 13 bases agree with TRBD2. The CDR3 spans 16 residues. With V trimmed by 2 bases and J by 3 bases, 2 bases remained unmatched. Germline V lookup: CDR1 WSHSY, CDR2 SAAADI. CDR3 residues: CASSETSGGATDTQYF. Here the CDR3 DNA reads TGCGCCAGCAGTGAGACTAGCGGGGGGGCGACAGATACGCAGTATTTT.

In its sample, this clonotype was seen many times. The chain has TRBV4-1 and TRBJ2-1, with 9 bases fitting TRBD2. CDR3 length equals 16 residues. V shed 4 bases and J 1 base; nucleotides not matched to a gene: 5. The germline CDR1 and CDR2 sequences are MGHRA and YSYEKL. CDR3 in DNA: TGCGCCAGCAGCCTACAGCGGGGGGTTTCCTACAATGAGCAGTTCTTC. The encoded protein is CASSLQRGVSYNEQFF.

Note on this clonotype: A junction boundary mismatches the germline segment, possibly from a read error. The rearrangement joins TRBV10-3 to TRBJ2-5; tentative D call: TRBD2 (6 bases). Per germline, CDR1 ENHRY and CDR2 SYGVKD. The CDR3 has 16 amino acids. In DNA, the CDR3 is TGTACCATCAGTGTGGGCAGGGAGGAAATTGAGGAGACCCAGTACTTC. Translation: CTISVGREEIEETQYF.

The rearrangement joins TRBV6-5 to TRBJ2-7, with TRBD1 identical over 7 bases. Germline values: CDR1 MNHEY, CDR2 SVGAGI. J gave up 6 bases and V 11 bases, and 16 bases lay outside the gene matches. This CDR3 comprises 14 residues. The CDR3 bases are TGTGCCGGCCGGAAAACTAGACAGGGAAGCGAGCAGTACTTC. Protein product: CAGRKTRQGSEQYF.

There are a few counts of this clonotype. The V and J genes are TRBV10-2 and TRBJ2-7; D ambiguous. This CDR3 spans 17 amino acids. Germline-derived CDR1 and CDR2 are WSHSY and SAAADI. Trimming removed 6 bases at V and 0 bases at J, with 21 bases between. The CDR3 reads CASRGPKQFISSYEQYF. The CDR3, as DNA: TGCGCCAGCAGGGGCCCAAAACAGTTTATTAGCTCCTACGAGCAGTACTTC.

The genes are TRBV6-2 or TRBV6-3 and TRBJ1-2; weak D call: TRBD1 (6 bases). CDR1 and CDR2 (germline): MNHEY, SVGEGT. The CDR3 extends over 14 amino acids. Trimming took 7 bases from V and 4 from J, leaving 16 bases between them. Written as DNA, the CDR3 is TGTGCCAGCACCCTACAGGGATTCAGCTATGGCTACACCTTC. Its protein product is CASTLQGFSYGYTF.